Listed here are 11 T cell receptor beta chains from one sample, sequenced in a study of blood T cell repertoires in COVID-19. The method was immunoSEQ multiplex PCR; TCRdb's version includes in-frame clones alone and lacks a portion of them. The sample lists about 74,000 clones; less than 85% were seen once. The sequencing input was peripheral blood. The origin of the receptors is a human donor in a cohort sampled during active COVID-19.

The V call is TRBV12-5, the J call TRBJ1-3; maybe TRBD1 (5 bases). Per the germline V gene, CDR1 is LGHNT and CDR2 is FRNRAP. The CDR3 contains 16 residues. Trimming left V 6 bases short and J 1 base short, with 16 bases between. Here the CDR3 DNA reads TGTGCTAGTGGCCGTAATAGGGGTTTGTCTGGAAACACCATATATTTT. Protein sequence: CASGRNRGLSGNTIYF.

The chain links TRBV18 to TRBJ2-5; the D gene is possibly TRBD1 (7 bases). The CDR3 is 15 amino acids. Germline assignment: CDR1 KGHSH and CDR2 LQKENI. Trimming removed 3 bases from V and 4 bases from J, with 15 bases in between. The CDR3 coding sequence is TGTGCCAGCTCACCCGGACAGGTCGGGGGAGAGACCCAGTACTTC. Its protein is CASSPGQVGGETQYF.

The CDR3 reads CASSRGQGASYEQYF. The CDR3 DNA follows: TGTGCCAGCAGTCGAGGACAGGGGGCGAGCTACGAGCAGTACTTC. This chain links TRBV25-1 with TRBJ2-7, with TRBD1 matching 11 bases. The junction had 6 bases not matched to a gene; V was cut back by 5 bases and J by 3 bases. The CDR3 spans 15 residues. The germline V gene encodes CDR1 MGHDK and CDR2 SYGVNS.

V and J are TRBV6-5 and TRBJ2-7; TRBD2 is a possible D gene (6 bases). With 8 bases removed from V and 6 bases from J, the gap between germline ends came to 11 bases. Germline-derived CDR1 and CDR2 are MNHEY and SVGAGI. The CDR3 sequence is 11 residues long. The CDR3, as DNA: TGTGCCAGCCAGGGCGGGACCGAGCAGTACTTC. Protein: CASQGGTEQYF.

The CDR3 loop reads CASALGGYRNTEAFF. Written as DNA, the CDR3 is TGTGCTAGTGCCCTGGGAGGGTACAGGAACACTGAAGCTTTCTTT. The V gene is TRBV12-5, the J gene TRBJ1-1; D remains unclear. The CDR3 has 15 amino acids. V was clipped by 7 bases and J by 1 base, with 16 bases between them. From germline, CDR1 is LGHNT and CDR2 FRNRAP.

The rearrangement joins TRBV3-1 (or the pseudogene TRBV3-2) to TRBJ2-5; possible D gene TRBD2, 7 bases. V lost 1 base to trimming and J lost 4 bases, with 13 bases between them. The CDR3 contains 15 residues. Per germline, CDR1 LGHDT and CDR2 YNNKEL (reference sequence). CDR3 coding DNA: TGTGCCAGCAGCCAAGGTGGGGGGGCCCTAGAGACCCAGTACTTC. Translating gives CASSQGGGALETQYF.

The CDR3, as DNA: TGTGCCAGCAGCTTTCGAGGAACAGATACGCAGTATTTT. Translated: CASSFRGTDTQYF. This chain joins TRBV5-5 and TRBJ2-3; D unresolved. The CDR3 is 13 amino acids. V lost 2 bases, J lost 3 bases, and 7 bases lay in between. Germline lookup yields CDR1 SGHKS and CDR2 YYEKEE (reference sequence). The variable domain in full, completed from reference TRBV5-5 and TRBJ2-3, reads DAGVTQSPTHLIKTRGQQVTLRCSPISGHKSVSWYQQVLGQGPQFIFQYYEKEERGRGNFPDRFSARQFPNYSSELNVNALLLGDSALYLCASSFRGTDTQYFGPGTRLTVL.

The chain links TRBV14 to TRBJ2-7; 9 nucleotides align to TRBD1. The CDR3 length is 17 residues. The J segment lost 3 bases and the V segment lost 0 bases, leaving 9 bases of the junction unmatched. Per germline, CDR1 SGHDN and CDR2 FVKESK. CDR3 in amino acids: CASSQDGLGTGYYEQYF. The CDR3 DNA is TGTGCCAGCAGCCAAGATGGGCTCGGGACAGGGTACTACGAGCAGTACTTC.

The chain combines TRBV7-2 with TRBJ2-4; 9 bases agree with TRBD1. The CDR3 is 15 amino acids. Germline loops: CDR1 SGHTA, CDR2 FQGNSA. V lost 6 bases and J lost 8; bases outside the gene matches: 11. The CDR3, as DNA: TGTGCCAGCAGTCCAACCTTCGACAGGGGGGACATTCAGTACTTC. Amino acid sequence: CASSPTFDRGDIQYF.

The chain has TRBV24-1 and TRBJ2-2; 9 bases line up with TRBD1. The trim removed 2 bases at V and 0 bases at J, leaving 12 bases unmatched. The CDR3 length is 20 residues. Per the germline V gene, CDR1 is KGHDR and CDR2 is SFDVKD. CDR3 coding DNA: TGTGCCACCAGTGATTCGAGGCCAACAGGGGGCCCACCGAACACCGGGGAGCTGTTTTTT. As protein: CATSDSRPTGGPPNTGELFF.

The chain has TRBV15 and TRBJ2-1, with a weak D call TRBD2 (6 bases). CDR1 LNHNV and CDR2 YYDKDF come from the germline V gene (reference sequence). V was trimmed by 0 bases and J by 8 bases, leaving 14 bases between them. This CDR3 comprises 15 residues. CDR3 nucleotides: TGTGCCACCAGCAGAGATAGCCGGGGCGGGGATGAGCAGTTCTTC. It is translated as CATSRDSRGGDEQFF.